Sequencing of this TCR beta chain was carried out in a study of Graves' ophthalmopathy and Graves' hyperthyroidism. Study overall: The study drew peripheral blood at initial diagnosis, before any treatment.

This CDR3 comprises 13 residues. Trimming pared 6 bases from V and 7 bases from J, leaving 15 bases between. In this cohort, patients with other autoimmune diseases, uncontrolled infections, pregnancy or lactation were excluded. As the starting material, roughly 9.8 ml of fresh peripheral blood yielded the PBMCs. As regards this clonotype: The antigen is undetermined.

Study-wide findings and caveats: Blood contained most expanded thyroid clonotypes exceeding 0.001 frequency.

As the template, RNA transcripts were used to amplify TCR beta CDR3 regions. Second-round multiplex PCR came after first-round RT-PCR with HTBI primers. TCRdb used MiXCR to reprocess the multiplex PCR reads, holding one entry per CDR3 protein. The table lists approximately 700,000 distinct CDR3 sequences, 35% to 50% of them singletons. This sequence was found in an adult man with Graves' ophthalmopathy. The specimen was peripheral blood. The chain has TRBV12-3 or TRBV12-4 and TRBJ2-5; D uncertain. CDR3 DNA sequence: TGTGCCAGCAGGCCCCGAAGAGTCGGGACCCAGTACTTC. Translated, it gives CASRPRRVGTQYF.